The source of this TCR beta chain is a study of cytomegalovirus exposure and HLA in healthy donors. Primers for the PCR totalled 60 Vbeta and 13 Jbeta. TCRdb's table, derived via immunoSEQ multiplex PCR, lists solely in-frame clones and lacks some. The sample lists more than 90,000 clones, around 84% seen once, with over 3% in the top ten. Germline CDR1 and CDR2: LNHNV and YYDKDF (reference sequence). This CDR3 region has 14 residues. This sequence was found in a woman aged 40 to 50 in good health and CMV-seronegative. This sequence joins TRBV15 and TRBJ2-5; possible D gene TRBD2, 5 bases. The DNA end favors TRBJ2-7, so the J call may be wrong. Sequencing input: PBMCs. The CDR3 here is CATSRDQLAYEQYF. CDR3 sequence (DNA): TGTGCCACCAGCAGAGATCAACTAGCCTACGAGCAGTACTTC.